This passage covers 25 T cell receptor beta chains from one sample sequenced in a study of blood T cell repertoires in COVID-19 (dated by TCRdb to the early 2020s). Library construction relied on the immunoSEQ multiplex PCR assay. Sourced from immuneACCESS, this table was stored by TCRdb with only in-frame sequences that have V and J called. A share of the clones is absent; for the studies checked, an unresolved V gene accounts for under half, and the remainder has no known explanation. Recorded for this sample are fewer than 350,000 clones; roughly 89% of them occurred a single time. The ten largest account for 4.5% to 6.5% of the sample. Sequencing used PBMCs or T cells enriched from blood (not recorded which). Receptors originate from a man aged 60 to 75 who had recovered from COVID-19.

The J gene is TRBJ1-2, the V gene TRBV4-1; possible D gene TRBD1, 6 bases. This CDR3 comprises 19 residues. V was pared by 1 base and J by 1 base, with 22 bases between. Germline V lookup: CDR1 MGHRA, CDR2 YSYEKL. This CDR3 is CASSQAARGGTSHNYGYTF. In nucleotides, the CDR3 is TGCGCCAGCAGCCAAGCGGCACGGGGGGGGACATCTCATAACTATGGCTACACCTTC.

The chain has TRBV5-1 and TRBJ2-1, with 7 bases lining up with TRBD2. CDR3 length equals 14 residues. Germline lookup yields CDR1 SGHRS and CDR2 YFSETQ. V lost 4 bases, J lost 5 bases, and 6 bases stayed unmatched. In nucleotides, the CDR3 is TGCGCCAGCAGCCGGGAGGCTGGCAACAATGAGCAGTTCTTC. The encoded protein is CASSREAGNNEQFF.

The chain links TRBV7-9 to TRBJ1-3, with D maybe TRBD1 (5 bases). The CDR3 extends over 15 amino acids. Deletions cut 7 bases from V and 4 bases from J, with 17 bases between. Per the germline V gene, CDR1 is SEHNR and CDR2 is FQNEAQ (reference sequence). As DNA, the CDR3 is TGTGCCAGCACCTCAGGAGGGCAGGGAGGAAACACCATATATTTT. Its protein is CASTSGGQGGNTIYF.

The chain links TRBV18 to TRBJ2-2, with TRBD1 matching over 9 bases. V lost 3 bases to trimming and J lost 0 bases; unmatched junction nucleotides: 5. The CDR3 covers 17 residues. Germline CDR1 and CDR2: KGHSH and LQKENI. Written as DNA, the CDR3 is TGTGCCAGCTCACCGATGGACAGGGGCACGAACACCGGGGAGCTGTTTTTT. Amino acid sequence: CASSPMDRGTNTGELFF.

The chain is built from TRBV7-3 and TRBJ2-3; TRBD1 matches 8 bases. This CDR3 region has 15 residues. Germline lookup yields CDR1 SGHTA and CDR2 FQGTGA. After removal of 6 bases from V and 1 base from J, the junction contained 6 bases not matched to a gene. This chain's CDR3 is CASRPTGVRTDTQYF. CDR3 DNA sequence: TGTGCCAGCAGGCCGACAGGGGTGCGCACAGATACGCAGTATTTT.

As for this clone: A junction end diverges from the germline sequence, so it may reflect a read error. The chain carries TRBV6-1 and TRBJ2-7, with 11 bases that match TRBD2. The germline V gene encodes CDR1 MNHNS and CDR2 SASEGT. The CDR3 is 16 amino acids. CDR3 region: CASSEAGTSGDYEQYF. Here the CDR3 DNA reads TGTGCCAGCAGCGAAGCCGGGACTAGCGGCGACTACGAGCAGTACTTC.

CDR3 residues: CASSPSGTTDTQYF. The CDR3 DNA reads as TGTGCCAGCAGCCCTAGCGGGACCACAGATACGCAGTATTTT. The chain recombines TRBV9 with TRBJ2-3; 9 nucleotides align to TRBD2. The CDR3 has 14 amino acids. From germline, CDR1 is SGDLS and CDR2 YYNGEE. J lost 2 bases, V lost 4 bases, and 2 bases had no gene match.

V is TRBV6-5 and J is TRBJ2-5; 12 nucleotides match TRBD2. The CDR3 consists of 15 residues. Germline values: CDR1 MNHEY, CDR2 SVGAGI. The V segment lost 5 bases and the J segment 5 bases; nucleotides outside the gene matches: 6. The CDR3: CASSPSGRAQETQYF. Written as DNA, the CDR3 is TGTGCCAGCAGTCCTAGCGGGAGGGCCCAGGAGACCCAGTACTTC.

The chain is built from TRBV5-1 and TRBJ1-1; D unclear. This CDR3 has 15 amino acids. CDR1 is SGHRS, CDR2 YFSETQ, per germline. Trimming took 0 bases from V and 0 from J, leaving 9 bases between them. The CDR3 spells CASSLAEEMNTEAFF. The CDR3 coding sequence is TGCGCCAGCAGCTTGGCCGAGGAAATGAACACTGAAGCTTTCTTT.

The chain joins TRBV7-9 to TRBJ2-3; 11 bases map to TRBD2. Germline trimming cut 2 bases from V and 1 base from J; bases unmatched to any gene: 2. Germline V gives CDR1 SEHNR, CDR2 FQNEAQ (reference sequence). The CDR3 runs 16 residues. As DNA, the CDR3 is TGTGCCAGCAGCTTACTGGGACTAGCGGGCACAGATACGCAGTATTTT. Encoded protein: CASSLLGLAGTDTQYF.

The chain carries TRBV3-1 (or the pseudogene TRBV3-2) and TRBJ1-5; D possibly corresponds to TRBD1 (6 bases). The V gene's germline CDR1 is LGHDT and CDR2 YNNKEL (reference sequence). The CDR3 is 14 residues long. V lost 1 base to trimming and J lost 5 bases, with 9 bases between them. In DNA, the CDR3 is TGTGCCAGCAGCCAAGCAGGGGTGGATCAGCCCCAGCATTTT. This codes for CASSQAGVDQPQHF.

The rearrangement joins TRBV5-4 to TRBJ1-2; 8 bases map to TRBD1. CDR3 size: 16 residues. The ends lost 3 bases at V and 2 bases at J; junction bases unmatched: 9. The germline CDR1 and CDR2 sequences are SGHNT and YYREEE (reference sequence). CDR3 nucleotide sequence: TGTGCCAGCAGCTGGTGGACGGGACAGGTCAACTATGGCTACACCTTC. It specifies CASSWWTGQVNYGYTF.

The rearrangement joins TRBV18 to TRBJ2-3; weak D call: TRBD2 (6 bases). CDR1 and CDR2 from the germline V gene are KGHSH and LQKENI. Deletions cut 1 base from V and 4 bases from J, with 9 bases between. The CDR3 is 14 residues long. The CDR3 nucleotides are TGTGCCAGCTCACCACAGGGCGGGGCAGATACGCAGTATTTT. Protein: CASSPQGGADTQYF.

The chain couples TRBV18 to TRBJ1-6; D is unresolved. V lost 3 bases and J lost 0, with 12 bases in between. There are 17 residues in the CDR3. Per germline, CDR1 KGHSH and CDR2 LQKENI. The CDR3, as DNA: TGTGCCAGCTCACCGCGGGCCCAGAGCTCCTATAATTCACCCCTCCACTTT. Protein: CASSPRAQSSYNSPLHF.

The chain employs TRBV19 and TRBJ1-4; tentative D call: TRBD1 (6 bases). CDR3 length equals 17 residues. V was pared by 3 bases and J by 3 bases, with 17 bases between. Germline V lookup: CDR1 LNHDA, CDR2 SQIVND (reference sequence). CDR3 sequence: CASSMKLPQGPNEKLFF. The CDR3 bases are TGTGCCAGTAGTATGAAACTCCCACAGGGACCTAATGAAAAACTGTTTTTT.

This rearrangement joins TRBV30 to TRBJ1-5; D is perhaps TRBD1 (6 bases). Germline CDR1 reads GTSNPN; CDR2 reads SVGIG (reference sequence). With 2 bases removed from V and 1 base from J, the gap between germline ends came to 12 bases. The CDR3 has 15 residues. The CDR3 coding sequence is TGTGCCTGGAGTCCACAGGGCGGGAGCAATCAGCCCCAGCATTTT. Protein product: CAWSPQGGSNQPQHF.

Note on this clone: Within the sample, other DNA sequences also encode this same CDR3. The rearrangement joins TRBV3-1 (or the pseudogene TRBV3-2) to TRBJ1-4, with TRBD1 as a possible D gene (6 bases). With 6 bases removed from V and 6 bases from J, the gap between germline ends came to 8 bases. CDR1 and CDR2 from the germline V gene are LGHDT and YNNKEL (reference sequence). This CDR3 region has 12 residues. CDR3 loop: CASRQGDEKLFF. DNA of the CDR3: TGTGCCAGCAGACAGGGAGATGAAAAACTGTTTTTT.

J is TRBJ1-3 and V is TRBV7-6; D unresolved. Germline CDR1 is SGHVS and CDR2 is FNYEAQ. The CDR3 is made up of 15 amino acids. V was shortened by 0 bases and J by 1 base, with 7 bases between the two germline ends. CDR3 nucleotide sequence: TGTGCCAGCAGCTTAGCCCGTTCTTCTGGAAACACCATATATTTT. It translates to CASSLARSSGNTIYF. The variable domain in full, with the rest retrieved from reference TRBV7-6 and TRBJ1-3, is GAGVSQSPRYKVTKRGQDVALRCDPISGHVSLYWYRQALGQGPEFLTYFNYEAQQDKSGLPNDRFSAERPEGSISTLTIQRTEQRDSAMYRCASSLARSSGNTIYFGEGSWLTVV.

The sample holds one count of this clone. The chain employs TRBV28 and TRBJ2-7; maybe TRBD1 (6 bases). The CDR3 sequence is 14 residues long. The germline CDR1 and CDR2 sequences are MDHEN and SYDVKM. V lost 6 bases and J lost 7, with 19 bases in between. In DNA form, the CDR3 reads TGTGCCAGCAGCTTACCGGGACACCTTGGGGAGCAGTACTTC. Translation gives CASSLPGHLGEQYF.

This chain connects TRBV5-1 to TRBJ1-1; D not resolved. Trimming took off 0 bases at V and 1 base at J, with 7 bases between the two ends. CDR3 size: 14 residues. Germline V gene data show CDR1 as SGHRS and CDR2 as YFSETQ. CDR3 nucleotides: TGCGCCAGCAGCTTGGTGGTAGAGAACACTGAAGCTTTCTTT. Its translation: CASSLVVENTEAFF.

This chain joins TRBV6-2 or TRBV6-3 and TRBJ2-4; TRBD1 matches at 10 bases. The CDR3 covers 16 residues. CDR1 MNHEY and CDR2 SVGEGT come from the germline V gene. V trimming: 3 bases; J trimming: 7 bases; junction bases outside the gene matches: 9. For the CDR3, the DNA is TGTGCCAGCAGTTATTATCCGAGACAGGGGGCCAACATTCAGTACTTC. This sequence encodes CASSYYPRQGANIQYF.

V is TRBV7-8 and J is TRBJ2-7, with 7 nucleotides matching TRBD2. CDR3 length: 15 amino acids. Losses at the gene ends were 5 bases for V and 0 bases for J; bases not matched to a gene: 7. The V gene's germline CDR1 is SGHVS and CDR2 FQNEAQ. This CDR3 is CASSPLALSSYEQYF. CDR3 coding DNA: TGTGCCAGCAGCCCACTAGCGCTTAGCTCCTACGAGCAGTACTTC.

The chain uses TRBV19 and TRBJ2-2, with 10 bases matching TRBD1. This CDR3 has 15 residues. V shed 6 bases and J 6 bases; nucleotides not matched to a gene: 7. CDR1 and CDR2 (germline): LNHDA, SQIVND (reference sequence). In DNA form, the CDR3 reads TGTGCCAGTAGCCGACAGGGGGCGCGTTCCGGGGAGCTGTTTTTT. Translated: CASSRQGARSGELFF.

This chain links TRBV28 with TRBJ2-1; D is unresolved. Trimming left V 11 bases short and J 4 bases short, with 18 bases between. The CDR3 contains 14 residues. Germline V gives CDR1 MDHEN, CDR2 SYDVKM. The CDR3 DNA reads TGTGCCGCCCGACCTGGCGGTCGTTACAATGAGCAGTTCTTC. Its protein is CAARPGGRYNEQFF. The entire variable domain, with the rest obtained from reference TRBV28 and TRBJ2-1, is as follows: DVKVTQSSRYLVKRTGEKVFLECVQDMDHENMFWYRQDPGLGLRLIYFSYDVKMKEKGDIPEGYSVSREKKERFSLILESASTNQTSMYLCAARPGGRYNEQFFGPGTRLTVL.

This clone was picked up a small number of times. The J gene is TRBJ2-5, the V gene TRBV9, with 11 nucleotides matching TRBD2. There are 15 residues in the CDR3. Trimming took 3 bases from V and 4 from J; bases not matched to a gene: 5. Germline CDR1 is SGDLS and CDR2 is YYNGEE. For the CDR3, the DNA is TGTGCCAGCAGCGGAAGAGGACTAGCGGGAGAGACCCAGTACTTC. It is translated as CASSGRGLAGETQYF.